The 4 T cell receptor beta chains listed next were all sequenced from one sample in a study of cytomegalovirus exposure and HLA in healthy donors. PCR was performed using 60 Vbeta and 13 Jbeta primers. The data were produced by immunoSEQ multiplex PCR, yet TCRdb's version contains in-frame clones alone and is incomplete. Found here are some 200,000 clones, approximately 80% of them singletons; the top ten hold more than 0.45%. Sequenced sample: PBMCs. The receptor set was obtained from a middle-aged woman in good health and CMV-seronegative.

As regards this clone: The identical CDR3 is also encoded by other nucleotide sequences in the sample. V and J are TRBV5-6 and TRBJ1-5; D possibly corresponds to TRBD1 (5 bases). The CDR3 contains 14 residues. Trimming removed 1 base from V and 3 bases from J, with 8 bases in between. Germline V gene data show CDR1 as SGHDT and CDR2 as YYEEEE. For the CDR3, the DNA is TGTGCCAGCAGCTTGACAGGCTACAATCAGCCCCAGCATTTT. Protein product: CASSLTGYNQPQHF.

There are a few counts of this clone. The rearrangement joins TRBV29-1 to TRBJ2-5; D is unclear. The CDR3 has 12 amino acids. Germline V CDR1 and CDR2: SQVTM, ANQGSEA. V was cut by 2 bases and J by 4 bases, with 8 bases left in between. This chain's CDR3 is CSVETVGETQYF. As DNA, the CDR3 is TGCAGCGTTGAAACGGTTGGAGAGACCCAGTACTTC.

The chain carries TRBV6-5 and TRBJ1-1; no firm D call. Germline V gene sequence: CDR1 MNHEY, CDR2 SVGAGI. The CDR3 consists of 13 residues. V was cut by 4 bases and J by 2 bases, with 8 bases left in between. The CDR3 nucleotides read TGTGCCAGCAGTTTCCGGGATAACACTGAAGCTTTCTTT. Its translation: CASSFRDNTEAFF.

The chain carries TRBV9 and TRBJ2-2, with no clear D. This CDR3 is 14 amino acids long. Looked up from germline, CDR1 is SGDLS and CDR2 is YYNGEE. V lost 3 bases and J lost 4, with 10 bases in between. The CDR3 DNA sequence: TGTGCCAGCAGCGGCCCTCGCGGCACCGGGGAGCTGTTTTTT. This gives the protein CASSGPRGTGELFF.